A selection of T cell receptor beta chains follows, all from one sample in a study of T cell responses to AZD1222 COVID-19 vaccine. Profiling relied on immunoSEQ multiplex PCR, and the TCRdb table lists in-frame clones only, not all of them. The table lists under 200,000 clones, 94% of them singletons, with 0.64% in the top ten. The source material was peripheral blood, sampled on day 0 of AZD1222 vaccination. These receptors originate from an adult in good health. Each CDR3 is given with its conserved first and last residue. D genes are given only for firm matches. The size of a clone is reported for some rows only, either as once, few or many, or as a class for expanded clones.

d_call	v_call	j_call	clone_size	cdr3_nt	cdr3_aa
.	TRBV28	TRBJ1-2	.	TGTGCCAGCAGTTTAAACCCGCGCACAGCCTATGGCTACACCTTC	CASSLNPRTAYGYTF
.	TRBV2	TRBJ1-5	.	TGTGCCAGCAGTGGGGGGCCAGTTGAATATAGCAATCAGCCCCAGCATTTT	CASSGGPVEYSNQPQHF
.	TRBV19	TRBJ2-1	.	TGTGCCAGTCACCCGGGACACTACAATGAGCAGTTCTTC	CASHPGHYNEQFF
TRBD2	TRBV11-2	TRBJ2-1	once	TGTGCCAGCAACCAAGCGGGAGGGCCGTCCGTTTACAGTGAGCAGTTCTTC	CASNQAGGPSVYSEQFF
.	TRBV11-1	TRBJ1-1	once	TGTGCCAGCAGCCCGAGGTGGGGGGCGAACACTGAAGCTTTCTTT	CASSPRWGANTEAFF
.	TRBV7-3	TRBJ1-1	.	TGTGCCAGCAGCTTAAAGTGGAACGCTGAAGCTTTCTTT	CASSLKWNAEAFF
TRBD2	TRBV11-2	TRBJ2-7	once	TGTGCCAGCAGCCTCCCAGCGGGAGGGCGCGACGAGCAGTACTTC	CASSLPAGGRDEQYF
TRBD1	TRBV27	TRBJ1-1	.	TGTGCCAGCTACCGACAGGGCTGGACTGAAGCTTTCTTT	CASYRQGWTEAFF
TRBD2	TRBV5-6	TRBJ2-5	.	TGTGCCAGCAGAATCTCGGGGGGAAGGCGAGAGACCCAGTACTTC	CASRISGGRRETQYF
.	TRBV3-1/TRBV3-2	TRBJ1-1	.	TGTGCCAGCAGCTTACGCGGGGGTGAAGCTTTCTTT	CASSLRGGEAFF
.	TRBV3-1/TRBV3-2	TRBJ2-7	.	TGTGCCAGCACCCTGACTAGTGCAGGGCCCTACGAGCAGTACTTC	CASTLTSAGPYEQYF
.	TRBV20-1	TRBJ2-7	.	TGCAGTGTTTCGACAGGCTACGAGCAGTACTTC	CSVSTGYEQYF
.	TRBV18	TRBJ1-1	once	TGTGCCAGCTCACCGACAGCGAACACTGAAGCTTTCTTT	CASSPTANTEAFF
.	TRBV5-1	TRBJ2-3	.	TGCGCCAGCAGCCCTGGGACCGCTCTGGGGGGTACGCAGTATTTT	CASSPGTALGGTQYF
.	TRBV4-2	TRBJ1-4	.	TGTGCCAGCAGCCAAGAGTTGTATGAAAAACTGTTTTTT	CASSQELYEKLFF
.	TRBV5-8	TRBJ2-5	once	TGTGCCAGCAGCAAGGGACTGCCCACATCGGAGACCCAGTACTTC	CASSKGLPTSETQYF
.	TRBV30	TRBJ1-6	.	TGTGCCTGGAGTGACTTAGGGAAAGTGTCCTATAATTCACCCCTCCACTTT	CAWSDLGKVSYNSPLHF
.	TRBV11-2	TRBJ1-6	.	TGTGCCAGCAGCTTAATGAGGACAAGGCTAAATTCACCCCTCCACTTT	CASSLMRTRLNSPLHF
.	TRBV30	TRBJ1-4	.	TGTGCCTGGTCCCCACCCTCAACTAATGAAAAACTGTTTTTT	CAWSPPSTNEKLFF
.	TRBV5-5	TRBJ1-3	.	TGTGCCAGCAGCTTGCCCTGGTCGGTCCTCTCTGGAAACACCATATATTTT	CASSLPWSVLSGNTIYF
.	TRBV4-2	TRBJ1-4	.	TGTGCCAGCAGCCAAGGCGGGGCAGGGGATGAAAAACTGTTTTTT	CASSQGGAGDEKLFF
.	TRBV29-1	TRBJ1-1	.	TGCAGCGTCCGAGAGGGGGTGTCGGGGACTGAAGCTTTCTTT	CSVREGVSGTEAFF
TRBD1	TRBV9	TRBJ2-1	.	TGTGCCAGCAGCCCCCTTGAGACAGGGGGCAATGAGCAGTTCTTC	CASSPLETGGNEQFF
TRBD1	TRBV19	TRBJ2-5	.	TGTGCCAGTAGTATAAGGGGGACAGGGGACGCAGAGACCCAGTACTTC	CASSIRGTGDAETQYF
.	TRBV12-3/TRBV12-4	TRBJ1-2	.	TGTGCCAGCAGTTTGTCGGGGGGCTATGGCTACACCTTC	CASSLSGGYGYTF
.	TRBV3-1/TRBV3-2	TRBJ1-4	.	TGTGCCAGCAGCCAGGGAGGTGAAAAACTGTTTTTT	CASSQGGEKLFF
.	TRBV11-2	TRBJ2-3	.	TGTGCCAGCAGCTTAGAAGGAGATACGCAGTATTTT	CASSLEGDTQYF
.	TRBV6-5	TRBJ1-1	.	TGTGCCAGCAGTTTTGTTGGCTCGAACACTGAAGCTTTCTTT	CASSFVGSNTEAFF
.	TRBV6-5	TRBJ1-4	.	TGTGCCAGCAGGGACTATGGACAGACTAATGAAAAACTGTTTTTT	CASRDYGQTNEKLFF
TRBD1	TRBV6-1	TRBJ1-5	.	TGTGCCAGCAGTGAATCCCCGGACAGGGTACGCAATCAGCCCCAGCATTTT	CASSESPDRVRNQPQHF